These 24 T cell receptor beta chains came from one sample sequenced in a study of spatial heterogeneity in lung cancer (dated by TCRdb to about 2019). Library preparation employed 5' RACE. The instrument given in TCRdb is NextSeq 500. Using fastp trimming at Q25 and MiXCR clonotype assembly, TCRdb reanalyzed the public sequencing data and kept in-frame beta chains. Entries that share a CDR3 protein sequence are merged under the most common genes and DNA. The sample table holds roughly 20,000 distinct CDR3 sequences, of which 3.5% to 5.5% were seen once. The ten largest clones represent less than 8% of the sample. This sample's time point label indicates: sample taken at primary tumor resection. The starting material was PBMCs, obtained at surgery. The receptors were sampled from a male donor with early-stage non-small cell lung cancer.

In this sample, this clonotype turned up many times. The chain recombines TRBV5-1 with TRBJ2-5; D remains unclear. The CDR3 is made up of 13 amino acids. The ends were cut back, 3 bases at V and 1 base at J, with 7 bases in the middle. Per the germline V gene, CDR1 is SGHRS and CDR2 is YFSETQ. Here the CDR3 reads CASSSLVQETQYF. The CDR3 nucleotides are TGCGCCAGCAGCTCCCTAGTCCAAGAGACCCAGTACTTC.

This clonotype was counted ten times or more. V is TRBV7-9 and J is TRBJ2-5; the D gene is possibly TRBD1 (7 bases). V was pared by 1 base and J by 4 bases, with 13 bases between. There are 15 residues in the CDR3. Germline V CDR1 and CDR2: SEHNR, FQNEAQ (reference sequence). CDR3 sequence: CASSLDRQGGETQYF. CDR3 sequence (DNA): TGTGCCAGCAGCTTAGATCGACAGGGAGGAGAGACCCAGTACTTC.

This clonotype showed up many times. This chain connects TRBV11-2 to TRBJ1-1, with TRBD1 as a possible D gene (5 bases). Per germline, CDR1 SGHAT and CDR2 FQNNGV. CDR3 length: 15 amino acids. Trimming pared 2 bases from V and 5 bases from J, leaving 15 bases between. As DNA, the CDR3 is TGTGCCAGCAGCTTAAATGGGGGATCGAAGACTGAAGCTTTCTTT. It is translated as CASSLNGGSKTEAFF. Using reference TRBV11-2 and TRBJ1-1 for the parts outside the CDR3, the full variable domain is EAGVAQSPRYKIIEKRQSVAFWCNPISGHATLYWYQQILGQGPKLLIQFQNNGVVDDSQLPKDRFSAERLKGVDSTLKIQPAKLEDSAVYLCASSLNGGSKTEAFFGQGTRLTVV.

This rearrangement joins TRBV5-6 to TRBJ1-6; D is unresolved. Between the trimmed V and J ends, which lost 1 base and 9 bases, there was a span of 5 bases. CDR1 and CDR2 (germline): SGHDT, YYEEEE. This CDR3 is built from 12 residues. CDR3 nucleotide sequence: TGTGCCAGCAGCTTGTGGGGTTCACCCCTCCACTTT. Residues: CASSLWGSPLHF.

The table lists this clonotype with many counts. J is TRBJ2-5 and V is TRBV6-6; a possible D gene is TRBD2 (7 bases). The CDR3 consists of 13 residues. V gave up 4 bases and J gave up 4 bases, with 10 bases separating them. CDR1 MNHNY and CDR2 SVGAGI come from the germline V gene (reference sequence). The CDR3: CASSSGGRETQYF. The CDR3 nucleotides read TGTGCCAGCAGTTCCGGGGGGCGAGAGACCCAGTACTTC.

There are many counts of this clonotype. The gene calls are TRBV28 and TRBJ1-1, with TRBD1 matching over 10 bases. CDR3 size: 12 residues. The V gene's germline CDR1 is MDHEN and CDR2 SYDVKM. After removal of 11 bases from V and 7 bases from J, the junction contained 7 bases not matched to a gene. CDR3 protein: CAGGQGIGEAFF. The DNA of the CDR3 is TGTGCCGGGGGACAGGGGATTGGTGAAGCTTTCTTT.

This clonotype is labeled medium-sized. V gene TRBV27 combines with J gene TRBJ1-2, with no clear D. Trimming took off 5 bases at V and 7 bases at J, with 14 bases between the two ends. The CDR3 is 13 residues long. The germline V gene encodes CDR1 MNHEY and CDR2 SMNVEV (reference sequence). The CDR3 spells CASSPTLASGYTF. In nucleotides, the CDR3 is TGTGCCAGCAGTCCGACATTAGCCTCTGGCTACACCTTC.

Concerning this clonotype: A much bigger clone sits one base away, suggesting this may be a read error. V and J are TRBV18 and TRBJ2-7; D not certain. Germline lookup yields CDR1 KGHSH and CDR2 LQKENI. The CDR3 length is 13 residues. The CDR3 here is CASSPTSSCEQYF. For the CDR3, the DNA is TGTGCCAGCTCACCAACAAGTTCCTGCGAGCAGTACTTC.

This clonotype turned up a few times. CDR3 sequence (DNA): TGTGCCAGCAGTTACGGAACGTATGGGGGCAGTAATTCACCCCTCCACTTT. Translation gives CASSYGTYGGSNSPLHF. This chain connects TRBV6-5 to TRBJ1-6, with D tentatively TRBD1 (6 bases). V lost 2 bases to trimming and J lost 6 bases, with 17 bases between them. CDR1 and CDR2 from the germline V gene are MNHEY and SVGAGI. This CDR3 contains 17 residues.

This sequence joins TRBV9 and TRBJ1-1; 7 bases match TRBD1. CDR3 size: 17 residues. Looked up from germline, CDR1 is SGDLS and CDR2 is YYNGEE. J was trimmed by 2 bases and V by 3 bases; bases with no gene match: 13. CDR3 residues: CASSADPGGGVNTEAFF. As DNA, the CDR3 is TGTGCCAGCAGCGCAGACCCAGGGGGAGGGGTTAACACTGAAGCTTTCTTT.

This clonotype was found many times. The chain employs TRBV7-2 and TRBJ2-1; D unresolved. The CDR3 is 13 amino acids. Trimming removed 4 bases from V and 7 bases from J, with 11 bases in between. Per the germline V gene, CDR1 is SGHTA and CDR2 is FQGNSA. The CDR3 sequence is CASSSNRKNEQFF. CDR3 DNA: TGTGCCAGCAGCTCAAATAGGAAGAATGAGCAGTTCTTC.

In this sample, this clonotype turned up many times. The V gene is TRBV3-1, the J gene TRBJ1-3; D perhaps matches TRBD1 (5 bases). Trimming took off 2 bases at V and 5 bases at J, with 10 bases between the two ends. The germline V gene has CDR1 LGHDT and CDR2 YNNKEL (reference sequence). This CDR3 contains 14 residues. The CDR3 bases are TGTGCCAGCAGCCAATCCGACAGTCGAAACACCATATATTTT. Protein product: CASSQSDSRNTIYF.

This clonotype is medium-sized within its sample. The V and J genes are TRBV7-2 and TRBJ2-3; the D is unclear. Per the germline V gene, CDR1 is SGHTA and CDR2 is FQGNSA. Trimming took 1 base from V and 2 from J, leaving 13 bases between them. The CDR3 length is 16 residues. DNA for the CDR3: TGTGCCAGCAGCTTAGGGGTTAGCCGTTACACAGATACGCAGTATTTT. This gives the protein CASSLGVSRYTDTQYF.

This clonotype came up many times. V gene TRBV4-1 combines with J gene TRBJ1-3; 7 nucleotides match TRBD1. From germline, CDR1 is MGHRA and CDR2 YSYEKL. Losses at the gene ends were 4 bases for V and 3 bases for J; bases not matched to a gene: 12. The CDR3 totals 17 residues. DNA of the CDR3: TGCGCCAGCAGCCTTCTAATCGGGACAGACAATGGAAACACCATATATTTT. Residues: CASSLLIGTDNGNTIYF.

This clonotype came up a few times. This chain uses TRBV7-9 with TRBJ2-5; D assignment may be TRBD1 or TRBD2 (5 bases each). Germline values: CDR1 SEHNR, CDR2 FQNEAQ (reference sequence). V dropped 4 bases and J dropped 7 bases, with 19 bases sitting between them. The CDR3 sequence is 15 residues long. CDR3: CASSSGTADLGTQYF. CDR3 nucleotides: TGTGCCAGCAGCTCCGGGACGGCGGATTTGGGGACCCAGTACTTC.

Of note for this clonotype: Being one base from a much bigger clone, this may be a read error. This chain links TRBV29-1 with TRBJ2-4; 9 nucleotides match TRBD1. Looked up from germline, CDR1 is SQVTM and CDR2 is ANQGSEA. The CDR3 has 14 amino acids. As DNA, the CDR3 is TGCGGCGTTCCCGGGACAGGGCTCCAAAACATTCAGTACTTC. It codes for CGVPGTGLQNIQYF.

This clonotype has ten or more counts. The chain employs TRBV6-1 and TRBJ1-1, with D unclear. Germline loops: CDR1 MNHNS, CDR2 SASEGT. Trimming took 6 bases from V and 4 from J, leaving 15 bases between them. The length of the CDR3 is 14 residues. The CDR3 sequence is CASSVGFTGTEAFF. CDR3 in DNA: TGTGCCAGCAGCGTGGGGTTTACGGGCACTGAAGCTTTCTTT.

This clonotype was detected many times. The rearrangement uses TRBV6-1 and TRBJ1-5; D not certain. This CDR3 contains 13 residues. Trimming left V 11 bases short and J 2 bases short, with 13 bases between. Germline CDR1 and CDR2: MNHNS and SASEGT. Written as DNA, the CDR3 is TGTGCCGGGAACTCCGACGGCAATCAGCCCCAGCATTTT. Translating gives CAGNSDGNQPQHF.

This clonotype was picked up many times. The chain recombines TRBV7-8 with TRBJ1-4; D ambiguous. Germline loops: CDR1 SGHVS, CDR2 FQNEAQ. The CDR3 sequence is 15 residues long. Trimming shortened V by 5 bases and J by 4 bases, and 14 bases separated the two germline ends. CDR3 sequence reads: CASSVRSLNNEKLFF. Written as DNA, the CDR3 is TGTGCCAGCAGCGTTCGTTCTTTGAATAATGAAAAACTGTTTTTT. Variable domain in full (rest from reference TRBV7-8 and TRBJ1-4): GAGVSQSPRYKVAKRGQDVALRCDPISGHVSLFWYQQALGQGPEFLTYFQNEAQLDKSGLPSDRFFAERPEGSVSTLKIQRTQQEDSAVYLCASSVRSLNNEKLFFGSGTQLSVL.

Turning to this clonotype: A read error is possible here, since a much larger clone lies one base away. The rearrangement uses TRBV30 and TRBJ2-3; 9 bases map to TRBD1. The J segment lost 0 bases and the V segment lost 8 bases, leaving 9 bases of the junction unmatched. Germline loops: CDR1 GTSNPN, CDR2 SVGIG (reference sequence). This CDR3 contains 15 residues. The CDR3: CARTEGQGSTDTQYF. The CDR3, as DNA: TGTGCCAGGACCGAGGGACAGGGAAGCACAGATACGCAGTATTTT.

This clonotype was counted many times. The chain links TRBV5-1 to TRBJ2-5, with a weak D call TRBD2 (5 bases). Germline loops: CDR1 SGHRS, CDR2 YFSETQ. The CDR3 has 12 residues. The germline V and J ends were trimmed by 4 bases and 5 bases, with 9 bases remaining between them. This chain's CDR3 is CASSTGMETQYF. In nucleotides, the CDR3 is TGCGCCAGCAGCACGGGAATGGAGACCCAGTACTTC.

This clonotype occurred many times. The J gene is TRBJ2-5, the V gene TRBV6-2 or TRBV6-3, with D possibly being TRBD2 (5 bases). CDR1 and CDR2 from the germline V gene are MNHEY and SVGEGT. This CDR3 has 14 amino acids. V was trimmed by 6 bases and J by 3 bases, leaving 14 bases between them. The DNA of the CDR3 is TGTGCCAGCAGCCGAAAAGGGCGGGAAGAGACCCAGTACTTC. Amino acids: CASSRKGREETQYF.

The rearrangement links TRBV12-3 or TRBV12-4 to TRBJ2-5; D is ambiguous. V was clipped by 2 bases and J by 5 bases, with 12 bases between them. The length of the CDR3 is 14 residues. The CDR3 protein is CASSLKRKVETQYF. The CDR3 DNA reads as TGTGCCAGCAGTTTAAAGAGGAAGGTGGAGACCCAGTACTTC.

The sample holds many counts of this clonotype. The CDR3 reads CASSLPGSGANVLTF. The CDR3 bases are TGTGCCAGCAGTTTACCGGGGAGTGGGGCCAACGTCCTGACTTTC. The chain carries TRBV12-3 or TRBV12-4 and TRBJ2-6, with a tentative D call TRBD2 (5 bases). V was cut by 2 bases and J by 3 bases, with 8 bases left in between. There are 15 residues in the CDR3.